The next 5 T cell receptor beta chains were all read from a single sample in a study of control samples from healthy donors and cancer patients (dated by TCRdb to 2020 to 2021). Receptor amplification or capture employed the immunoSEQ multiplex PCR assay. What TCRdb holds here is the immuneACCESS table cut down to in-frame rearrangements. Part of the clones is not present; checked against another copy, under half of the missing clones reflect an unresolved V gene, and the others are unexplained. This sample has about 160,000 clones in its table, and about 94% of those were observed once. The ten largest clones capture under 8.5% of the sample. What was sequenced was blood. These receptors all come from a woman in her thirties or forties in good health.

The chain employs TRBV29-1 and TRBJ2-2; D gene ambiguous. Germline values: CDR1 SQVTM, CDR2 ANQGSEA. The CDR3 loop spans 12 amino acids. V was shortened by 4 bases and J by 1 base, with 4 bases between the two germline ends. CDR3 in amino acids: CSVGQNTGELFF. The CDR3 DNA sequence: TGCAGCGTTGGTCAGAACACCGGGGAGCTGTTTTTT.

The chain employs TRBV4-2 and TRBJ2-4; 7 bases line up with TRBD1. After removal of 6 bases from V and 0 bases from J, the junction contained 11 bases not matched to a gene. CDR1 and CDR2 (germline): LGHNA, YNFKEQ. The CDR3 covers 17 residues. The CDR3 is CASRPILTGAAKNIQYF. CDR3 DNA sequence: TGTGCCAGCAGGCCTATACTCACAGGGGCAGCCAAAAACATTCAGTACTTC.

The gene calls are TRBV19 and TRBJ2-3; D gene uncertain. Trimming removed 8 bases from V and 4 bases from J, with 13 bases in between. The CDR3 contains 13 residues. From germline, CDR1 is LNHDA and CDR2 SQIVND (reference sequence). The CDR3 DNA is TGTGCCAGTGAGAGCCGGGCACCAGATACGCAGTATTTT. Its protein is CASESRAPDTQYF.

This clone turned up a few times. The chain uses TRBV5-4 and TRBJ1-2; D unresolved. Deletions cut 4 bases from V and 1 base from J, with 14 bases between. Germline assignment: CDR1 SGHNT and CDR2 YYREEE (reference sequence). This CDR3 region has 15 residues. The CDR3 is CASSAPTDINYGYTF. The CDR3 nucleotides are TGTGCCAGCAGCGCCCCAACAGATATTAACTATGGCTACACCTTC.

For the CDR3, the DNA is TGTGCCAGCAGCTTAGGAGTCGGGTCACCCCTCCACTTT. Amino acids: CASSLGVGSPLHF. V gene TRBV11-2 combines with J gene TRBJ1-6; D is ambiguous. V gave up 1 base and J gave up 10 bases, with 8 bases separating them. From germline, CDR1 is SGHAT and CDR2 FQNNGV. This CDR3 has 13 amino acids.